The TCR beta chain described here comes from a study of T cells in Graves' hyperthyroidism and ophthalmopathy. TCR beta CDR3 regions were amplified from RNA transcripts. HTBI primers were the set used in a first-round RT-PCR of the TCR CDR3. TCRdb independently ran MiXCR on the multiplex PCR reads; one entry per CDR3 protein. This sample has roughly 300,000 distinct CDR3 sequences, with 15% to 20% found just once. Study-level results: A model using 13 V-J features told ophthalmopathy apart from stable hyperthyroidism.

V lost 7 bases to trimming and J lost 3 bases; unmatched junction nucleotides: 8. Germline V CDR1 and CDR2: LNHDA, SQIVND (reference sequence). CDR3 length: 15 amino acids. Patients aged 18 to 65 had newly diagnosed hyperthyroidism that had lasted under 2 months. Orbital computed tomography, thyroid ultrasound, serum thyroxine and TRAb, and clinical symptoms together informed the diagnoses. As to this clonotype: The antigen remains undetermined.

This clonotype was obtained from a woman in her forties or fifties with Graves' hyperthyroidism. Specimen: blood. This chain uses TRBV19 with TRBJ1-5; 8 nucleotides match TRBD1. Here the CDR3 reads CASTISGGINQPQHF. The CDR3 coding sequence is TGTGCCAGTACCATATCAGGGGGCATCAATCAGCCCCAGCATTTT.